These T cell receptor beta chains were read from a single sample in a study of blood T cell repertoires in COVID-19. Produced via immunoSEQ multiplex PCR; TCRdb's table is partial and in-frame only. The sample includes fewer than 250,000 clones, about 88% seen only once; the top ten take about 0.93%. Sequencing was carried out using peripheral blood. These TCRs come from a man in his forties with acute or convalescent COVID-19. Both conserved end residues are part of each CDR3. D genes are given only for firm matches. Only part of the rows carry a size: once, few, many, or a class if the clone is expanded.

TGCGCCAGCGGCCAGGGGGCAACTAATGAAAAACTGTTTTTT	CASGQGATNEKLFF	TRBD1	TRBV5-1	NA	14	TRBJ1-4
TGTGCCAGCAGTTACTCGGGGGGACTCGAGGGGTACTTC	CASSYSGGLEGYF	NA	TRBV6-5	NA	13	TRBJ2-7
TGTGCCTGGAGTTCCCAACAGGCCCTTCGGCTGTTTTTT	CAWSSQQALRLFF	NA	TRBV30	NA	13	TRBJ1-4
TGTGCCTGGAGCGCTGTACAGCGGATTAATGAAAAACTGTTTTTT	CAWSAVQRINEKLFF	NA	TRBV30	NA	15	TRBJ1-4
TGTGCCAGCAGCGTAGATGCTAGCGGGGGGAACACAGATACGCAGTATTTT	CASSVDASGGNTDTQYF	TRBD2	TRBV9	once	17	TRBJ2-3
TGTGCCAGCAGCCAACCGCCAGACTCCTACAATGAGCAGTTCTTC	CASSQPPDSYNEQFF	NA	TRBV14	NA	15	TRBJ2-1
TGTGCCAGCAGACCTTCCCAAAGCGGATCCTACGAGCAGTACTTC	CASRPSQSGSYEQYF	NA	TRBV28	NA	15	TRBJ2-7
TGTGCCAGCTCAAGGACAGGGGGCTACGAGCAGTACTTC	CASSRTGGYEQYF	TRBD1	TRBV18	NA	13	TRBJ2-7
TGTGCCAGCAGCTTGGGGGGGGCGGACGAGCAGTACTTC	CASSLGGADEQYF	NA	TRBV7-6	NA	13	TRBJ2-7
TGTGCCAGCAGCGACCTCGGAGGGGGCCGTCAGCCTGAAGCTTTCTTT	CASSDLGGGRQPEAFF	TRBD1	TRBV9	NA	16	TRBJ1-1
TGCGCCAGCAGCTTAGGACAGGGCAGGTCCTACGAGCAGTACTTC	CASSLGQGRSYEQYF	TRBD1	TRBV5-1	NA	15	TRBJ2-7
TGTGCCACCAGCAGTCCCACAGGGGGTAACACCTTC	CATSSPTGGNTF	TRBD1	TRBV15	few	12	TRBJ1-2
TGTGCCAGCAGTCCTACAGGTAACACTGAAGCTTTCTTT	CASSPTGNTEAFF	NA	TRBV6-5	once	13	TRBJ1-1
TGCAGCGTTTGGCAGGGGACTGGGGCCAACGTCCTGACTTTC	CSVWQGTGANVLTF	NA	TRBV29-1	NA	14	TRBJ2-6
TGTGCCAGCAGTGAATTACGGACAGGGACGTCTAATGAAAAACTGTTTTTT	CASSELRTGTSNEKLFF	TRBD1	TRBV25-1	NA	17	TRBJ1-4
TGTGCCACCAGTGCCGCGGGGAGCAATCAGCCCCAGCATTTT	CATSAAGSNQPQHF	NA	TRBV24-1	few	14	TRBJ1-5
TGTGCCAGCACCCGGGACAGATATTCACCCCTCCACTTT	CASTRDRYSPLHF	TRBD1	TRBV11-1	NA	13	TRBJ1-6
TGTGCCAGCACAACACAGGGACGGGACACTGAAGCTTTCTTT	CASTTQGRDTEAFF	NA	TRBV2	once	14	TRBJ1-1
TGTGCCAGCTCACCGGGACTACCGAAAGAGACCCAGTACTTC	CASSPGLPKETQYF	TRBD2	TRBV18	NA	14	TRBJ2-5
TGTGCCAGCAGTGACGGGGGCAGGGGGCGAGGTGGCTACACCTTC	CASSDGGRGRGGYTF	TRBD1	TRBV2	NA	15	TRBJ1-2
TGTGCCATCAGCGAACCCCCGCGAGGGGGGGCCGGCTACGAGCAGTACTTC	CAISEPPRGGAGYEQYF	NA	TRBV10-3	NA	17	TRBJ2-7
TGCGCCAGCAGTCATAGGAGTCCCGGAGGGGAAGGGGACGGCACAGATACGCAGTATTTT	CASSHRSPGGEGDGTDTQYF	NA	TRBV23-1	NA	20	TRBJ2-3
TGTGCCAGCAGCTTGAGGGTAGCGGGGGGCATCACAGATACGCAGTATTTT	CASSLRVAGGITDTQYF	TRBD2	TRBV5-4	NA	17	TRBJ2-3
TGTGCCAGTACGGCTTTCGGGGGGATTGAAGCTTTCTTT	CASTAFGGIEAFF	NA	TRBV19	NA	13	TRBJ1-1
TGTGCCAGCAGCCAAAGGCGGGGCGGAGGCTACACCTTC	CASSQRRGGGYTF	NA	TRBV3-1/TRBV3-2	NA	13	TRBJ1-2
TGTGCCAGCAGCTCAAGGACTAGCGGGGCCATTAGCTCCTACAATGAGCAGTTCTTC	CASSSRTSGAISSYNEQFF	TRBD2	TRBV7-8	once	19	TRBJ2-1
TGTGCCAGCAGTGAGACTAGCGGGGGCCCGCAGTATTTT	CASSETSGGPQYF	TRBD2	TRBV6-1	NA	13	TRBJ2-3
TGTGCCAGCAGCCTGGGACTAGCGGGGGGCTACGAGCAGTACTTC	CASSLGLAGGYEQYF	TRBD2	TRBV6-5	once	15	TRBJ2-7
TGTGCCAGCAGCTTAAGAGGGTTCGCCTACGAGCAGTACTTC	CASSLRGFAYEQYF	NA	TRBV5-8	once	14	TRBJ2-7
TGTGCCACCTCATGGGGTCGGGAGGATGAGCAGTTCTTC	CATSWGREDEQFF	TRBD2	TRBV9	NA	13	TRBJ2-1
TGTGCCAGCACCCCATTGTTCCGAATAGACACCTTC	CASTPLFRIDTF	NA	TRBV2	NA	12	TRBJ1-2
TGTGCCAGCAGACGGACAGGGACCTATGGCTACACCTTC	CASRRTGTYGYTF	TRBD1	TRBV27	NA	13	TRBJ1-2
TGCGCCAGCAGCTTGGGGCCAATGACAGTAACTAATGAAAAACTGTTTTTT	CASSLGPMTVTNEKLFF	NA	TRBV5-1	NA	17	TRBJ1-4
TGTGCCAGCAGCTTTAAGGGGGGGGGTGATACGCAGTATTTT	CASSFKGGGDTQYF	NA	TRBV5-4	once	14	TRBJ2-3
TGTGCCAGCAGCCATGACAGGGAGCGCACTGAAGCTTTCTTT	CASSHDRERTEAFF	TRBD1	TRBV6-5	once	14	TRBJ1-1